This passage covers 7 T cell receptor beta chains from one sample sequenced in a study of blood T cell repertoires in COVID-19. Produced via immunoSEQ multiplex PCR; TCRdb's table is partial and in-frame only. This sample carries 70,000 to 90,000 clones, approximately 90% of them seen once, and the ten largest clones take less than 1.5%. Material for sequencing was PBMCs or T cells enriched from blood (not recorded which). The receptors shown here come from a woman aged 45 to 65 with acute COVID-19.

V gene TRBV11-3 combines with J gene TRBJ1-2; 7 bases fit TRBD1. Germline-derived CDR1 and CDR2 are SGHNT and YENEEA. Trimming took 5 bases from V and 3 from J; bases not matched to a gene: 12. This CDR3 spans 16 amino acids. The CDR3 spells CASSPGTVDQDYGYTF. CDR3 nucleotides: TGTGCCAGCAGCCCTGGGACAGTGGACCAGGACTATGGCTACACCTTC.

This sequence joins TRBV11-1 and TRBJ2-3; 7 bases agree with TRBD1. Per germline, CDR1 SGHAT and CDR2 FQDESV (reference sequence). This CDR3 comprises 15 residues. Trimming removed 3 bases from V and 2 bases from J; junction bases left unmatched: 5. The CDR3 here is CASSFRGQYTDTQYF. As DNA, the CDR3 is TGTGCCAGCAGCTTTCGGGGACAGTACACAGATACGCAGTATTTT. Based on the CDR3 plus reference TRBV11-1 and TRBJ2-3, the full variable domain is EAEVAQSPRYKITEKSQAVAFWCDPISGHATLYWYRQILGQGPELLVQFQDESVVDDSQLPKDRFSAERLKGVDSTLKIQPAELGDSAMYLCASSFRGQYTDTQYFGPGTRLTVL.

The V gene is TRBV9, the J gene TRBJ1-2; 12 nucleotides line up with TRBD1. The ends lost 3 bases at V and 8 bases at J; junction bases unmatched: 11. Germline CDR1 and CDR2: SGDLS and YYNGEE. This CDR3 comprises 16 residues. CDR3 sequence (DNA): TGTGCCAGCAGCGCCGGGACAGGGGGCAGCCCTGGGGGCTACACCTTC. Its translation: CASSAGTGGSPGGYTF.

The chain is built from TRBV19 and TRBJ1-5; 7 nucleotides match TRBD1. Losses at the gene ends were 6 bases for V and 4 bases for J; bases not matched to a gene: 15. The CDR3 contains 17 residues. Germline CDR1 and CDR2: LNHDA and SQIVND (reference sequence). The DNA for the CDR3 is TGTGCCAGTAGCCTACAAACCGACAGGGTTGGAAATCAGCCCCAGCATTTT. Amino acid sequence: CASSLQTDRVGNQPQHF. The complete variable domain, with remaining parts taken from reference TRBV19 and TRBJ1-5, reads DGGITQSPKYLFRKEGQNVTLSCEQNLNHDAMYWYRQDPGQGLRLIYYSQIVNDFQKGDIAEGYSVSREKKESFPLTVTSAQKNPTAFYLCASSLQTDRVGNQPQHFGDGTRLSIL.

The rearrangement uses TRBV5-1 and TRBJ2-7, with TRBD2 matching 10 bases. The germline CDR1 and CDR2 sequences are SGHRS and YFSETQ. The ends lost 0 bases at V and 0 bases at J; junction bases unmatched: 12. The length of the CDR3 is 19 residues. CDR3 nucleotides: TGCGCCAGCAGCTTGGGCCCCGGGACTAGCGCCACAATCTCCTACGAGCAGTACTTC. It translates to CASSLGPGTSATISYEQYF.

The V gene is TRBV24-1, the J gene TRBJ2-5, with a possible D match to TRBD2 (5 bases). The CDR3 is made up of 16 amino acids. V dropped 9 bases and J dropped 5 bases, with 24 bases sitting between them. Looked up from germline, CDR1 is KGHDR and CDR2 is SFDVKD. CDR3 bases: TGTGCCACCTCTACCACCCGGGGAGACCCCCAGGAGACCCAGTACTTC. This gives the protein CATSTTRGDPQETQYF.

In this sample, this clone turned up once. V and J are TRBV7-8 and TRBJ2-1; TRBD2 might be the D (5 bases). The germline gives CDR1 SGHVS, CDR2 FQNEAQ. The CDR3 spans 14 residues. The V and J ends lost 4 bases and 7 bases respectively, with 14 bases between them. The CDR3 loop is CASSSTRTVNEQFF. DNA of the CDR3: TGTGCCAGCAGCTCAACCCGGACTGTTAATGAGCAGTTCTTC.